Shown below are 17 T cell receptor beta chains from a single sample sequenced in a study of blood T cell repertoires in COVID-19. Here immunoSEQ multiplex PCR was the method, and the copy in TCRdb shows in-frame clones only, minus some. The data hold about 310,000 clones, with 80% to 90% observed a single time. What was sequenced was PBMCs or T cells enriched from blood (not recorded which). The receptors stem from a woman between 18 and 29 years old who had recovered from COVID-19.

The chain combines TRBV29-1 with TRBJ2-7, with a weak D call TRBD2 (6 bases). V shed 7 bases and J shed 4 bases, with 17 bases lying between them. CDR1 and CDR2 from the germline V gene are SQVTM and ANQGSEA. The CDR3 totals 13 residues. This CDR3 reads CSATDGGVYEQYF. CDR3 bases: TGCAGCGCTACGGACGGGGGAGTGTACGAGCAGTACTTC.

The rearrangement links TRBV4-3 to TRBJ2-1, with a tentative D call TRBD1 (6 bases). Trimming stripped 0 bases from V and 6 bases from J, with 9 bases between. This CDR3 contains 14 residues. CDR1 and CDR2 (germline): LGHNA, YSLEER. CDR3 sequence (DNA): TGCGCCAGCAGCCAAGATCCAGGGGTCAATGAGCAGTTCTTC. Translation: CASSQDPGVNEQFF.

This chain connects TRBV28 to TRBJ2-1; no definite D call. The CDR3 has 14 amino acids. Germline lookup yields CDR1 MDHEN and CDR2 SYDVKM. The germline V and J ends were trimmed by 8 bases and 5 bases, with 16 bases remaining between them. The CDR3 sequence: CASSLDRTHNEQFF. As DNA, the CDR3 is TGTGCCAGCTCTCTAGACCGCACACACAATGAGCAGTTCTTC. Full variable domain (rest looked up from reference TRBV28 and TRBJ2-1): DVKVTQSSRYLVKRTGEKVFLECVQDMDHENMFWYRQDPGLGLRLIYFSYDVKMKEKGDIPEGYSVSREKKERFSLILESASTNQTSMYLCASSLDRTHNEQFFGPGTRLTVL.

V and J are TRBV10-1 and TRBJ1-1, with TRBD1 identical over 7 bases. The germline CDR1 and CDR2 sequences are WNHNN and SYGVQD (reference sequence). V shed 3 bases, J shed 1 base, and the junction held 11 bases outside the gene matches. This CDR3 comprises 17 residues. The CDR3 is CASSELGEGQENTEAFF. DNA of the CDR3: TGCGCCAGCAGTGAACTGGGGGAAGGACAGGAGAACACTGAAGCTTTCTTT.

This clone has a single count. Other DNA sequences in this specimen translate into the identical CDR3. The chain uses TRBV2 and TRBJ1-1; D unclear. CDR1 SNHLY and CDR2 FYNNEI come from the germline V gene. V was pared by 3 bases and J by 1 base, with 6 bases between. There are 13 residues in the CDR3. As DNA, the CDR3 is TGTGCCAGCAGTGAGGGAGCGAACACTGAAGCTTTCTTT. Translating it yields CASSEGANTEAFF. Based on the CDR3 plus reference TRBV2 and TRBJ1-1, the full variable domain is EPEVTQTPSHQVTQMGQEVILRCVPISNHLYFYWYRQILGQKVEFLVSFYNNEISEKSEIFDDQFSVERPDGSNFTLKIRSTKLEDSAMYFCASSEGANTEAFFGQGTRLTVV.

This rearrangement joins TRBV19 to TRBJ2-1; TRBD1 might be the D (5 bases). Trimming pared 6 bases from V and 3 bases from J, leaving 12 bases between. The CDR3 extends over 14 amino acids. Germline V gene data show CDR1 as LNHDA and CDR2 as SQIVND (reference sequence). As DNA, the CDR3 is TGTGCCAGTAGCAGTGACAGTCTCTACAATGAGCAGTTCTTC. Protein: CASSSDSLYNEQFF.

V is TRBV29-1 and J is TRBJ1-2; possibly TRBD1 for D (6 bases). The CDR3 runs 15 residues. The V and J ends lost 5 bases and 8 bases respectively, with 24 bases between them. CDR1 and CDR2 (germline): SQVTM, ANQGSEA. As DNA, the CDR3 is TGCAGCGTTCAAGGAAAAGTACGGGACACTTCGGGCTACACCTTC. This sequence encodes CSVQGKVRDTSGYTF.

This rearrangement joins TRBV7-2 to TRBJ2-7; D ambiguous. Germline values: CDR1 SGHTA, CDR2 FQGNSA. V was trimmed by 5 bases and J by 4 bases, leaving 18 bases between them. The CDR3 is 15 amino acids. In nucleotides, the CDR3 is TGTGCCAGCAGCCCCAGAGGCGTACTCGGGTACGAGCAGTACTTC. Protein: CASSPRGVLGYEQYF.

V and J are TRBV14 and TRBJ2-3; 8 bases are shared with TRBD1. Germline V gene lookup returns CDR1 SGHDN and CDR2 FVKESK. Trimming removed 3 bases from V and 2 bases from J; junction bases left unmatched: 4. This CDR3 region has 15 residues. The CDR3 nucleotides read TGTGCCAGCAGCCATCCGGACAGGGTCACAGATACGCAGTATTTT. It codes for CASSHPDRVTDTQYF.

The chain recombines TRBV7-9 with TRBJ1-2, with D tentatively TRBD1 (5 bases). The CDR3 runs 12 residues. With 5 bases removed from V and 5 bases from J, the gap between germline ends came to 9 bases. Germline V gene data show CDR1 as SEHNR and CDR2 as FQNEAQ (reference sequence). The CDR3 here is CASSTDNYGYTF. In DNA, the CDR3 is TGTGCCAGCAGCACGGACAATTATGGCTACACCTTC. Combining the CDR3 with reference TRBV7-9 and TRBJ1-2 gives the whole variable domain DTGVSQNPRHKITKRGQNVTFRCDPISEHNRLYWYRQTLGQGPEFLTYFQNEAQLEKSRLLSDRFSAERPKGSFSTLEIQRTEQGDSAMYLCASSTDNYGYTFGSGTRLTVV.

The rearrangement joins TRBV6-5 to TRBJ1-4; D unclear. Germline V gives CDR1 MNHEY, CDR2 SVGAGI. There are 14 residues in the CDR3. V lost 8 bases to trimming and J lost 8 bases, with 18 bases between them. The CDR3 bases are TGTGCCAGCGCGTGGGTCCTAGGTGGAGAAAAACTGTTTTTT. This codes for CASAWVLGGEKLFF.

This clone has just one count. The genes are TRBV15 and TRBJ2-7; possibly TRBD2 for D (5 bases). The V gene lost 0 bases and the J gene lost 2 bases, with 11 bases spanning the gap. The CDR3 runs to 15 residues. Germline V gene data show CDR1 as LNHNV and CDR2 as YYDKDF (reference sequence). The CDR3: CATSRDAQAAYEQYF. As DNA, the CDR3 is TGTGCCACCAGCAGAGATGCTCAAGCGGCCTACGAGCAGTACTTC.

The chain couples TRBV11-2 to TRBJ1-1; a possible D gene is TRBD1 (5 bases). Trimming took 0 bases from V and 5 from J, leaving 7 bases between them. This CDR3 is 13 amino acids long. From germline, CDR1 is SGHAT and CDR2 FQNNGV. The CDR3 reads CASSLERGTEAFF. The CDR3 DNA follows: TGTGCCAGCAGCTTAGAAAGGGGTACTGAAGCTTTCTTT.

In regard to this clone: This specimen includes other DNA sequences encoding the same CDR3. The chain uses TRBV7-9 and TRBJ1-1; D is possibly TRBD1 (6 bases). CDR1 is SEHNR, CDR2 FQNEAQ, per germline (reference sequence). CDR3 size: 13 residues. Between the trimmed V and J ends, which lost 5 bases and 1 base, there was a span of 8 bases. CDR3 amino acids: CASSRQENTEAFF. DNA for the CDR3: TGTGCCAGCAGCAGACAGGAGAACACTGAAGCTTTCTTT.

The CDR3 reads CASSPTGTRGQETQYF. In DNA form, the CDR3 reads TGTGCCAGCAGCCCTACAGGGACTAGGGGCCAAGAGACCCAGTACTTC. The chain employs TRBV11-2 and TRBJ2-5; 8 bases are shared with TRBD2. The CDR3 has 16 residues. V shed 5 bases and J 1 base; nucleotides not matched to a gene: 9. The germline V gene encodes CDR1 SGHAT and CDR2 FQNNGV.

The J gene is TRBJ2-1, the V gene TRBV29-1, with 11 bases fitting TRBD2. Germline trimming cut 5 bases from V and 1 base from J; bases unmatched to any gene: 7. This CDR3 contains 16 residues. Germline lookup yields CDR1 SQVTM and CDR2 ANQGSEA. CDR3 amino acids: CSVTGLAVKSYNEQFF. DNA for the CDR3: TGCAGCGTTACGGGACTAGCGGTGAAATCCTACAATGAGCAGTTCTTC.

This rearrangement joins TRBV15 to TRBJ2-2; 7 positions match TRBD2. CDR3 length: 15 residues. Per the germline V gene, CDR1 is LNHNV and CDR2 is YYDKDF (reference sequence). Trimming removed 5 bases from V and 2 bases from J; junction bases left unmatched: 5. Here the CDR3 reads CATSAGLGNTGELFF. The CDR3, as DNA: TGTGCCACCAGCGCAGGACTAGGAAACACCGGGGAGCTGTTTTTT.